These 25 T cell receptor beta chains were sequenced from one sample in a study of T cell responses to AZD1222 COVID-19 vaccine. This table comes from immunoSEQ multiplex PCR, and its TCRdb copy is limited to in-frame clones, with some not included. The sample shows roughly 130,000 clones, 90% to 95% of them seen only once. Here the sequenced sample was peripheral blood, taken on day 0 of AZD1222 vaccination. Source of these receptors: an adult in good health.

The genes are TRBV25-1 and TRBJ1-4; no clear D. Trimming removed 2 bases at V and 0 bases at J, with 10 bases between. CDR3 size: 16 residues. The germline CDR1 and CDR2 sequences are MGHDK and SYGVNS. The CDR3 bases are TGTGCCAGCAGTGAACCCCCAGGAGCAACTAATGAAAAACTGTTTTTT. As protein: CASSEPPGATNEKLFF.

The rearrangement uses TRBV10-3 and TRBJ1-4; D possibly corresponds to TRBD1 (6 bases). V dropped 3 bases and J dropped 8 bases, with 16 bases sitting between them. This CDR3 has 15 amino acids. CDR1 is ENHRY, CDR2 SYGVKD, per germline. The CDR3 sequence: CAISEPGTIGEKLFF. The CDR3 nucleotides read TGTGCCATCAGTGAACCAGGGACAATAGGAGAAAAACTGTTTTTT.

The J gene is TRBJ2-1, the V gene TRBV12-3 or TRBV12-4; D call uncertain. CDR3 size: 11 residues. Trimming took off 1 base at V and 8 bases at J, with 3 bases between the two ends. CDR3 sequence (DNA): TGTGCCAGCAGTTTAGTCCATGAGCAGTTCTTC. Its protein product is CASSLVHEQFF.

This sequence joins TRBV25-1 and TRBJ1-2; weak D call: TRBD1 (5 bases). The CDR3 loop spans 12 amino acids. The germline CDR1 and CDR2 sequences are MGHDK and SYGVNS. V was clipped by 6 bases and J by 8 bases, with 13 bases between them. Here the CDR3 DNA reads TGTGCCAGCAGCTGGAGTGGGGACGGCTACACCTTC. The encoded protein is CASSWSGDGYTF.

This clone was counted once. The chain couples TRBV4-1 to TRBJ1-2; 8 bases line up with TRBD1. This CDR3 has 15 amino acids. Germline CDR1 is MGHRA and CDR2 is YSYEKL. The trim removed 2 bases at V and 5 bases at J, leaving 7 bases unmatched. The CDR3 spells CASSQPDRELYGYTF. For the CDR3, the DNA is TGCGCCAGCAGCCAACCGGACAGGGAGCTGTATGGCTACACCTTC.

The chain uses TRBV10-2 and TRBJ1-2, with D hard to call. Germline values: CDR1 WSHSY, CDR2 SAAADI. The CDR3 is 13 residues long. V was cut by 8 bases and J by 3 bases, with 13 bases left in between. The CDR3 bases are TGCGCCAGCGCCGGAGGGAACGACTATGGCTACACCTTC. This gives the protein CASAGGNDYGYTF.

This chain joins TRBV27 and TRBJ2-5; D remains ambiguous. V was trimmed by 3 bases and J by 0 bases, leaving 8 bases between them. Germline V gives CDR1 MNHEY, CDR2 SMNVEV (reference sequence). The CDR3 length is 14 residues. CDR3 sequence (DNA): TGTGCCAGCAGTTTTAGCAGGAACCAAGAGACCCAGTACTTC. Protein product: CASSFSRNQETQYF.

The chain carries TRBV10-3 and TRBJ1-1, with a possible D match to TRBD1 (5 bases). The V gene lost 3 bases and the J gene lost 4 bases, with 15 bases spanning the gap. In germline, CDR1 is ENHRY, CDR2 SYGVKD. The CDR3 sequence is 15 residues long. CDR3 nucleotides: TGTGCCATCAGTGAACAGGACCGCGATGGCACTGAAGCTTTCTTT. Translation: CAISEQDRDGTEAFF.

V gene TRBV6-5 combines with J gene TRBJ1-2; no definite D call. Deletions cut 2 bases from V and 3 bases from J, with 7 bases between. Germline CDR1 and CDR2: MNHEY and SVGAGI. The length of the CDR3 is 13 residues. The DNA of the CDR3 is TGTGCCAGCAGTTACGGGGAGGACTATGGCTACACCTTC. This gives the protein CASSYGEDYGYTF.

The V gene is TRBV10-3, the J gene TRBJ1-1; possible D gene TRBD1, 6 bases. V lost 10 bases and J 5 bases, leaving 14 bases between the germline ends. Germline V gene sequence: CDR1 ENHRY, CDR2 SYGVKD. The CDR3 is made up of 12 amino acids. DNA for the CDR3: TGTGCCACCCAGGGGAGGGGAACTGAAGCTTTCTTT. It translates to CATQGRGTEAFF.

V gene TRBV6-1 combines with J gene TRBJ2-7; a possible D gene is TRBD2 (5 bases). The CDR3 runs to 13 residues. The V end was cut by 6 bases, the J end by 5 bases, with 14 bases between. From germline, CDR1 is MNHNS and CDR2 SASEGT. In nucleotides, the CDR3 is TGTGCCAGCAGCCCCGGACTTTTCCACGAGCAGTACTTC. As protein: CASSPGLFHEQYF.

CDR3 DNA: TGTGCCAGTTCGCTAGCGGTAACCTACGAGCAGTACTTC. The encoded protein is CASSLAVTYEQYF. The chain has TRBV6-5 and TRBJ2-7; 7 bases match TRBD2. CDR3 length: 13 amino acids. Germline values: CDR1 MNHEY, CDR2 SVGAGI. Trimming took 9 bases from V and 2 from J; bases not matched to a gene: 7.

V gene TRBV7-2 combines with J gene TRBJ1-4; 10 nucleotides agree with TRBD1. J lost 6 bases, V lost 4 bases, and 5 bases had no gene match. CDR1 is SGHTA and CDR2 is FQGNSA in the germline V gene. CDR3 size: 15 residues. DNA of the CDR3: TGTGCCAGCAGCTGGACAGGGGGAAAGGATGAAAAACTGTTTTTT. Its protein is CASSWTGGKDEKLFF.

The chain uses TRBV28 and TRBJ1-2; D remains unclear. CDR1 is MDHEN and CDR2 is SYDVKM in the germline V gene. V shed 5 bases and J shed 1 base, with 14 bases lying between them. The CDR3 is made up of 15 amino acids. CDR3 in DNA: TGTGCCAGCAGTCTCAAAATAGGAAGTAACTATGGCTACACCTTC. Its translation: CASSLKIGSNYGYTF.

This chain uses TRBV3-1 (or the pseudogene TRBV3-2) with TRBJ1-4; 8 nucleotides match TRBD1. V lost 0 bases to trimming and J lost 9 bases; unmatched junction nucleotides: 3. Germline lookup yields CDR1 LGHDT and CDR2 YNNKEL (reference sequence). The CDR3 sequence is 14 residues long. CDR3 sequence (DNA): TGTGCCAGCAGCCAAGAGTGGACAGGGCAAAAACTGTTTTTT. This gives the protein CASSQEWTGQKLFF.

The gene calls are TRBV7-3 and TRBJ2-1; 8 bases map to TRBD2. V gave up 2 bases and J gave up 1 base; unmatched junction bases: 1. The V gene's germline CDR1 is SGHTA and CDR2 FQGTGA. The CDR3 is 15 residues long. The CDR3, as DNA: TGTGCCAGCAGCTTACGACTAGCGTCCTACAATGAGCAGTTCTTC. Translated: CASSLRLASYNEQFF.

The chain recombines TRBV7-9 with TRBJ2-7; 8 bases are a match to TRBD1. In germline, CDR1 is SEHNR, CDR2 FQNEAQ (reference sequence). V was pared by 4 bases and J by 5 bases, with 4 bases of the junction left unmatched. CDR3 length equals 13 residues. The CDR3 nucleotides are TGTGCCAGCAGCTCCCGGACAGGGCACGAGCAGTACTTC. Translation gives CASSSRTGHEQYF.

This clone was recorded only once. The V and J genes are TRBV10-2 and TRBJ2-7, with 8 bases aligning to TRBD2. The CDR3 is made up of 14 amino acids. Losses at the gene ends were 8 bases for V and 1 base for J; bases not matched to a gene: 7. The germline CDR1 and CDR2 sequences are WSHSY and SAAADI. The CDR3 DNA reads TGCGCCAGCTCCCAAGCGGGAGAATCCTACGAGCAGTACTTC. This sequence encodes CASSQAGESYEQYF.

This sequence joins TRBV5-1 and TRBJ2-5, with D uncertain. The CDR3 runs to 16 residues. The germline gives CDR1 SGHRS, CDR2 YFSETQ. V shed 4 bases and J shed 3 bases, with 19 bases lying between them. CDR3 protein: CASSQAGALDKETQYF. As DNA, the CDR3 is TGCGCCAGCAGCCAAGCTGGAGCCCTAGATAAAGAGACCCAGTACTTC.

The V gene is TRBV11-1, the J gene TRBJ2-3; D uncertain. The CDR3 spans 16 residues. Trimming pared 5 bases from V and 2 bases from J, leaving 17 bases between. Germline CDR1 SGHAT, CDR2 FQDESV (reference sequence). The chain's CDR3 is CASSIDISLNTDTQYF. The CDR3 coding sequence is TGTGCCAGCAGCATTGACATCAGTCTCAACACAGATACGCAGTATTTT.

This clone appeared a few times. The chain is built from TRBV4-1 and TRBJ1-1; D is undetermined. The germline gives CDR1 MGHRA, CDR2 YSYEKL. V lost 4 bases and J lost 3, with 9 bases in between. The CDR3 is made up of 13 amino acids. CDR3 nucleotides: TGCGCCAGCAGCCGTACATGGGACACTGAAGCTTTCTTT. It codes for CASSRTWDTEAFF.

This sequence joins TRBV3-1 (or the pseudogene TRBV3-2) and TRBJ2-5; 9 bases match TRBD1. Trimming at V came to 6 bases and at J to 1 base, leaving 3 bases not matched to a gene. CDR3 length: 14 residues. Germline values: CDR1 LGHDT, CDR2 YNNKEL (reference sequence). For the CDR3, the DNA is TGTGCCAGCAGACAGACAGGGGGCCAAGAGACCCAGTACTTC. Translation: CASRQTGGQETQYF.

The DNA for the CDR3 is TGTGCCAGCGGTTACAGCAACATTCAGTACTTC. Translation gives CASGYSNIQYF. The chain combines TRBV12-3 or TRBV12-4 with TRBJ2-4; D not certain. The CDR3 loop spans 11 amino acids. V lost 8 bases and J 7 bases, leaving 9 bases between the germline ends.

The genes are TRBV11-2 and TRBJ2-1, with a tentative D call TRBD1 (6 bases). Trimming shortened V by 4 bases and J by 7 bases, and 17 bases separated the two germline ends. Germline CDR1 SGHAT, CDR2 FQNNGV. This CDR3 comprises 15 residues. The CDR3 DNA reads as TGTGCCAGCAGCTCGACCTGGGGGCCTCAAAATGAGCAGTTCTTC. Protein sequence: CASSSTWGPQNEQFF.

V usage is TRBV2 and J usage is TRBJ2-7, with 8 bases matching TRBD1. The CDR3 has 17 amino acids. Germline lookup yields CDR1 SNHLY and CDR2 FYNNEI. With V trimmed by 6 bases and J by 2 bases, 15 bases remained unmatched. Here the CDR3 reads CASRRDRLPLLTYEQYF. The CDR3 bases are TGTGCCAGCAGGCGGGACAGGCTACCTTTACTTACCTACGAGCAGTACTTC.